This is a list of T cell receptor beta chains from one sample in a study of OX40 agonist ivuxolimab in advanced cancers. The data were produced by immunoSEQ multiplex PCR, yet TCRdb's version contains in-frame clones alone and is incomplete. Here the sample spans about 62,000 clones, around 74% being singletons. The starting material was CD4+ or CD8+ T cells sorted from blood, obtained in a trial of the OX40 agonist ivuxolimab. Receptors originate from an adult with an advanced solid tumor such as melanoma, head and neck, liver or kidney cancer. Both conserved end residues are part of each CDR3. The D gene is left open where the match is weak. Only some rows state a clone size, as once, few, many or a class for expanded clones.

v_gene	abundance	j_gene	d_gene	CDR3aa	CDR3nt
TRBV6-1	.	TRBJ2-5	TRBD1	CASSRGQASQETQYF	TGTGCCAGCAGTAGAGGACAGGCAAGCCAAGAGACCCAGTACTTC
TRBV12-1	.	TRBJ2-7	.	CASSRQQGASNEQYF	TGTGCCAGCAGCCGCCAACAGGGGGCTTCCAACGAGCAGTACTTC
TRBV4-3	.	TRBJ2-7	.	CASSQLGQTYEQYF	TGCGCCAGCAGCCAGCTAGGACAGACCTACGAGCAGTACTTC
TRBV11-2	once	TRBJ1-2	.	CASSSPGPRDYGYTF	TGTGCCAGCAGCTCTCCCGGGCCGCGAGACTATGGCTACACCTTC
TRBV19	.	TRBJ1-2	.	CASSFREINYGYTF	TGTGCCAGTAGCTTCAGGGAAATTAACTATGGCTACACCTTC
TRBV9	.	TRBJ1-2	.	CASSVTGTPNYGYTF	TGTGCCAGCAGCGTAACCGGGACACCGAACTATGGCTACACCTTC
TRBV5-5	.	TRBJ1-3	.	CASSLGGGNTIYF	TGTGCCAGCAGCTTGGGTGGTGGAAACACCATATATTTT
TRBV27	.	TRBJ2-7	TRBD1	CASRTGGYEQYF	TGTGCCAGCAGGACAGGGGGATACGAGCAGTACTTC
TRBV4-3	.	TRBJ1-2	.	CASSQDGIGQGTGFGYTF	TGCGCCAGCAGCCAAGATGGGATTGGGCAGGGAACAGGGTTTGGCTACACCTTC
TRBV7-8	.	TRBJ2-2	TRBD2	CASRPPAGGRGNTGELFF	TGTGCCAGCAGGCCACCGGCGGGGGGGCGGGGGAACACCGGGGAGCTGTTTTTT
TRBV19	.	TRBJ1-2	.	CASSSRRTDTSNYGYTF	TGTGCCAGTAGTTCGAGAAGGACAGATACTTCTAACTATGGCTACACCTTC
TRBV2	.	TRBJ2-1	TRBD1	CASSEGTTGGYNEQFF	TGTGCCAGCAGTGAAGGGACGACAGGGGGGTACAATGAGCAGTTCTTC
TRBV7-2	.	TRBJ1-3	.	CASSLLRDSSGNTIYF	TGTGCCAGCAGCTTATTGAGGGATTCCTCTGGAAACACCATATATTTT
TRBV18	.	TRBJ1-1	TRBD1	CASSQSGQGMNTEAFF	TGTGCCAGCTCACAATCCGGACAGGGTATGAACACTGAAGCTTTCTTT
TRBV10-3	.	TRBJ1-5	.	CAISPGEVQPQHF	TGTGCCATCAGTCCAGGGGAGGTTCAGCCCCAGCATTTT
TRBV6-6	.	TRBJ2-7	.	CASSYSGGPYEQYF	TGTGCCAGCAGTTACTCTGGGGGGCCCTACGAGCAGTACTTC
TRBV9	.	TRBJ2-2	TRBD2	CASSVFASGGLNTGELFF	TGTGCCAGCAGCGTATTTGCTAGCGGGGGCCTTAACACCGGGGAGCTGTTTTTT
TRBV9	.	TRBJ2-3	.	CASSRDGASTDTQYF	TGTGCCAGCAGCCGGGACGGAGCTAGCACAGATACGCAGTATTTT
TRBV28	.	TRBJ2-3	.	CASSLSGTLLKRAGTDTQYF	TGTGCCAGCAGTTTATCGGGGACCCTGCTAAAACGAGCGGGCACAGATACGCAGTATTTT
TRBV9	.	TRBJ2-1	TRBD1	CASSVGTGNTYNEQFF	TGTGCCAGCAGCGTAGGGACAGGGAATACTTACAATGAGCAGTTCTTC